A single sample gave rise to the 25 T cell receptor beta chains below, sequenced in a study of blood T cell repertoires in COVID-19. Assay: immunoSEQ multiplex PCR; the TCRdb copy retains only in-frame clones and omits some. The top ten clones hold 4.2% of a sample with around 270,000 clones, around 84% of them seen once. Specimen: peripheral blood. The receptors come from a man aged 55 to 70 with acute or convalescent COVID-19.

This chain links TRBV19 with TRBJ1-1, with D perhaps TRBD1 (6 bases). The CDR3 spans 17 residues. Deletions cut 1 base from V and 1 base from J, with 16 bases between. Looked up from germline, CDR1 is LNHDA and CDR2 is SQIVND (reference sequence). The CDR3 spells CASSIGPISQGNTEAFF. CDR3 coding DNA: TGTGCCAGTAGTATAGGGCCTATCTCACAGGGGAACACTGAAGCTTTCTTT.

This sequence joins TRBV9 and TRBJ2-2; D remains unclear. Germline CDR1 and CDR2: SGDLS and YYNGEE. The CDR3 loop spans 17 amino acids. Trimming took 0 bases from V and 2 from J, leaving 14 bases between them. The CDR3 protein is CASSVDPDRRNTGELFF. The DNA for the CDR3 is TGTGCCAGCAGCGTAGACCCTGACCGGAGAAACACCGGGGAGCTGTTTTTT.

The chain uses TRBV29-1 and TRBJ1-4, with D hard to call. Looked up from germline, CDR1 is SQVTM and CDR2 is ANQGSEA. V was trimmed by 6 bases and J by 6 bases, leaving 11 bases between them. The CDR3 spans 12 residues. The DNA for the CDR3 is TGCAGCGTGGGTCTGCGGGATGAAAAACTGTTTTTT. Encoded protein: CSVGLRDEKLFF.

The CDR3 coding sequence is TGTGCCACCAGTGTGGGGCCAATACGGAGCTCCTACAATGAGCAGTTCTTC. Protein product: CATSVGPIRSSYNEQFF. V gene TRBV24-1 combines with J gene TRBJ2-1; perhaps TRBD1 as D (5 bases). There are 17 residues in the CDR3. V shed 5 bases and J shed 0 bases, with 16 bases lying between them. Germline V gene sequence: CDR1 KGHDR, CDR2 SFDVKD.

This chain joins TRBV3-1 (or the pseudogene TRBV3-2) and TRBJ2-2, with 10 bases matching TRBD2. Germline CDR1 is LGHDT and CDR2 is YNNKEL (reference sequence). The CDR3 spans 18 residues. Trimming cost V 6 bases and J 0 bases; bases outside gene matches: 10. The DNA of the CDR3 is TGTGCCAGCAGATTGTGGGTGGGACTAGCGCCGAACACCGGGGAGCTGTTTTTT. This encodes CASRLWVGLAPNTGELFF.

This chain uses TRBV4-1 with TRBJ1-5, with 7 bases fitting TRBD1. The CDR3 has 15 residues. Germline CDR1 reads MGHRA; CDR2 reads YSYEKL. V lost 5 bases, J lost 7 bases, and 11 bases stayed unmatched. CDR3 loop: CASSYRDLGGQPQHF. CDR3 coding DNA: TGCGCCAGCAGCTACCGGGACCTAGGGGGCCAGCCCCAGCATTTT.

This chain uses TRBV11-2 with TRBJ2-2; D possibly corresponds to TRBD2 (5 bases). The CDR3 loop spans 15 amino acids. Germline-derived CDR1 and CDR2 are SGHAT and FQNNGV. The V gene lost 3 bases and the J gene lost 1 base, with 9 bases spanning the gap. The CDR3 is CASSFGSLNTGELFF. CDR3 nucleotides: TGTGCCAGCAGCTTTGGGAGTTTGAACACCGGGGAGCTGTTTTTT.

The CDR3 loop reads CASSSGQVNTEAFF. CDR3 DNA: TGCGCCAGCAGCTCTGGACAGGTGAACACTGAAGCTTTCTTT. This chain connects TRBV5-1 to TRBJ1-1; 7 bases align to TRBD1. The CDR3 contains 14 residues. CDR1 and CDR2 (germline): SGHRS, YFSETQ. V lost 3 bases and J lost 0; bases outside the gene matches: 2.

The gene calls are TRBV11-2 and TRBJ1-3; possibly TRBD1 for D (6 bases). The V and J ends lost 5 bases and 0 bases respectively, with 14 bases between them. The germline gives CDR1 SGHAT, CDR2 FQNNGV. The CDR3 has 16 amino acids. CDR3 region: CASSTLRGSSGNTIYF. The CDR3 coding sequence is TGTGCCAGCAGCACCCTAAGGGGGAGCTCTGGAAACACCATATATTTT. Full variable domain (remainder filled in from reference TRBV11-2 and TRBJ1-3): EAGVAQSPRYKIIEKRQSVAFWCNPISGHATLYWYQQILGQGPKLLIQFQNNGVVDDSQLPKDRFSAERLKGVDSTLKIQPAKLEDSAVYLCASSTLRGSSGNTIYFGEGSWLTVV.

The V gene is TRBV30, the J gene TRBJ1-1; a possible D gene is TRBD1 (6 bases). Trimming left V 3 bases short and J 6 bases short, with 14 bases between. Germline lookup yields CDR1 GTSNPN and CDR2 SVGIG (reference sequence). The CDR3 consists of 13 residues. Here the CDR3 reads CAWRIQGGAEAFF. The CDR3 DNA sequence: TGTGCCTGGAGGATACAGGGTGGCGCTGAAGCTTTCTTT.

The V and J genes are TRBV6-6 and TRBJ2-7; D unresolved. CDR3 length: 11 residues. The germline V gene encodes CDR1 MNHNY and CDR2 SVGAGI (reference sequence). Trimming left V 6 bases short and J 5 bases short, with 8 bases between. CDR3 residues: CASSRSHEQYF. The CDR3 DNA is TGTGCCAGCAGCCGTAGCCACGAGCAGTACTTC.

The DNA of the CDR3 is TGTGCCAGCAGCCAAGACCTACTAGCGGGGGGAAACAATGAGCAGTTCTTC. Translation: CASSQDLLAGGNNEQFF. The chain links TRBV4-2 to TRBJ2-1; 12 bases line up with TRBD2. Germline-derived CDR1 and CDR2 are LGHNA and YNFKEQ. The length of the CDR3 is 17 residues. V trimming: 0 bases; J trimming: 5 bases; junction bases outside the gene matches: 5.

The V call is TRBV11-2, the J call TRBJ2-7; TRBD2 aligns across 10 bases. The V gene end was trimmed by 4 bases and the J gene end by 4 bases; junction bases not matched to a gene: 7. Germline loops: CDR1 SGHAT, CDR2 FQNNGV. This CDR3 comprises 15 residues. CDR3 protein: CASSSIQREGYEQYF. CDR3 in DNA: TGTGCCAGCAGCTCCATCCAGCGGGAGGGATACGAGCAGTACTTC.

The chain combines TRBV5-5 with TRBJ1-2; perhaps TRBD1 as D (5 bases). CDR3 length: 14 residues. V lost 4 bases to trimming and J lost 2 bases, with 12 bases between them. Germline CDR1 reads SGHKS; CDR2 reads YYEKEE (reference sequence). The CDR3 loop is CASSPLGQNYGYTF. CDR3 nucleotide sequence: TGTGCCAGCAGCCCCCTCGGACAAAACTATGGCTACACCTTC.

The J gene is TRBJ2-1, the V gene TRBV9; a weak D match, TRBD2 (6 bases). The CDR3 has 14 amino acids. CDR1 is SGDLS and CDR2 is YYNGEE in the germline V gene. V was trimmed by 1 base and J by 6 bases, leaving 11 bases between them. This CDR3 reads CASSVSPEGNEQFF. The CDR3 nucleotides are TGTGCCAGCAGCGTATCCCCGGAGGGCAATGAGCAGTTCTTC.

The V gene is TRBV12-3 or TRBV12-4, the J gene TRBJ1-1; tentatively, D is TRBD1 (5 bases). The ends were cut back, 6 bases at V and 1 base at J, with 9 bases in the middle. The CDR3 has 13 residues. The CDR3 DNA reads TGTGCCAGCAGCCAACAGGAGAACACTGAAGCTTTCTTT. The encoded protein is CASSQQENTEAFF.

At least ten counts were recorded for this clone. V and J are TRBV11-2 and TRBJ1-1; D is possibly TRBD1 (6 bases). V was trimmed by 5 bases and J by 5 bases, leaving 15 bases between them. Germline V gives CDR1 SGHAT, CDR2 FQNNGV. The length of the CDR3 is 14 residues. The CDR3 region is CASSNTGTTTEAFF. CDR3 DNA: TGTGCCAGCAGCAATACCGGGACAACGACTGAAGCTTTCTTT.

This chain uses TRBV20-1 with TRBJ1-2, with TRBD1 as a possible D gene (5 bases). The CDR3 is 14 residues long. V was cut by 3 bases and J by 1 base, with 12 bases left in between. Germline loops: CDR1 DFQATT, CDR2 SNEGSKA (reference sequence). CDR3 nucleotide sequence: TGCAGTGCTAGTGCGGGGGTTATTAACTATGGCTACACCTTC. Translation gives CSASAGVINYGYTF.

This clone was picked up a small number of times. The chain employs TRBV6-1 and TRBJ2-7; TRBD1 matches at 11 bases. V dropped 3 bases and J dropped 6; count of bases not matched to a gene: 7. Germline assignment: CDR1 MNHNS and CDR2 SASEGT. This CDR3 is built from 15 residues. CDR3 residues: CASSESPDRGREQYF. The DNA of the CDR3 is TGTGCCAGCAGTGAGTCCCCGGACAGGGGGCGCGAGCAGTACTTC.

The chain recombines TRBV6-5 with TRBJ2-2, with 8 bases aligning to TRBD1. The CDR3 runs 15 residues. Germline V lookup: CDR1 MNHEY, CDR2 SVGAGI. Unmatched junction bases numbered 6, after V lost 5 bases and J lost 4 bases. The CDR3 sequence is CASSRSRGPTGELFF. The DNA for the CDR3 is TGTGCCAGCAGTCGGAGCAGGGGGCCCACCGGGGAGCTGTTTTTT.

As concerns this clone: Within the sample, other DNA sequences also encode this same CDR3. The chain links TRBV6-5 to TRBJ2-7, with 11 bases aligning to TRBD1. The CDR3 spans 14 residues. Germline V gives CDR1 MNHEY, CDR2 SVGAGI. The junction had 6 bases not matched to a gene; V was cut back by 9 bases and J by 2 bases. The CDR3 spells CASRDRGATYEQYF. The CDR3 bases are TGTGCCAGTCGGGACAGGGGGGCGACCTACGAGCAGTACTTC.

The sample holds a few counts of this clone. The V and J genes are TRBV5-1 and TRBJ1-2, with 8 bases lining up with TRBD1. Germline CDR1 and CDR2: SGHRS and YFSETQ. The V and J ends lost 2 bases and 4 bases, in that order; junction bases with no gene match: 1. This CDR3 spans 13 amino acids. CDR3 region: CASSFGQGYGYTF. Here the CDR3 DNA reads TGCGCCAGCAGCTTCGGACAGGGCTATGGCTACACCTTC. Based on the CDR3 plus reference TRBV5-1 and TRBJ1-2, the full variable domain is KAGVTQTPRYLIKTRGQQVTLSCSPISGHRSVSWYQQTPGQGLQFLFEYFSETQRNKGNFPGRFSGRQFSNSRSEMNVSTLELGDSALYLCASSFGQGYGYTFGSGTRLTVV.

The sample holds one count of this clone. The chain carries TRBV7-3 and TRBJ2-2, with no clear D. V dropped 2 bases and J dropped 0 bases, with 4 bases sitting between them. The CDR3 runs to 14 residues. Looked up from germline, CDR1 is SGHTA and CDR2 is FQGTGA. CDR3 in amino acids: CASSLHSNTGELFF. The CDR3 region has the DNA TGTGCCAGCAGCTTACACTCGAACACCGGGGAGCTGTTTTTT. The complete variable domain, with remaining parts taken from reference TRBV7-3 and TRBJ2-2, reads GAGVSQTPSNKVTEKGKYVELRCDPISGHTALYWYRQSLGQGPEFLIYFQGTGAADDSGLPNDRFFAVRPEGSVSTLKIQRTERGDSAVYLCASSLHSNTGELFFGEGSRLTVL.

This chain uses TRBV7-9 with TRBJ2-1; 9 nucleotides agree with TRBD2. This CDR3 comprises 16 residues. CDR1 and CDR2 (germline): SEHNR, FQNEAQ (reference sequence). Unmatched junction bases numbered 6, after V lost 3 bases and J lost 3 bases. The CDR3 DNA is TGTGCCAGCAGCTTGGGGCCTAGCGGGATCTACAATGAGCAGTTCTTC. Translation: CASSLGPSGIYNEQFF.

This clone was counted once. The chain combines TRBV7-9 with TRBJ1-1, with D maybe TRBD1 (5 bases). Trimming removed 4 bases from V and 8 bases from J, with 14 bases in between. CDR3 size: 13 residues. In germline, CDR1 is SEHNR, CDR2 FQNEAQ (reference sequence). CDR3 amino acids: CASSSSGLLEAFF. The CDR3 DNA reads as TGTGCCAGCAGCTCTTCGGGACTATTAGAAGCTTTCTTT.